Detailed here is one TCR beta chain. What it recognizes is unknown. V lost 7 bases, J lost 2 bases, and 14 bases lay in between. Germline assignment: CDR1 LNHDA and CDR2 SQIVND (reference sequence). The length of the CDR3 is 15 residues. This sample stems from a study of T cell responses to AZD1222 COVID-19 vaccine. Study results and limitations: The repertoires were collected only after the peak T cell response. AZD1222 recipients seropositive at baseline numbered only five or six.

Profiling relied on immunoSEQ multiplex PCR, and the TCRdb table lists in-frame clones only, not all of them. Of some 120,000 clones listed, roughly 84% were seen once; the top ten hold roughly 8%. The sample in question was peripheral blood, obtained on day 0 of AZD1222 vaccination. The clonotype comes from an adult in good health. The J gene is TRBJ2-2, the V gene TRBV19; D is perhaps TRBD2 (6 bases). Here the CDR3 reads CASNFGGTNTGELFF. CDR3 DNA: TGTGCCAGTAATTTCGGCGGGACTAACACCGGGGAGCTGTTTTTT.